This T cell receptor beta chain was captured in a study of blood T cell repertoires in COVID-19. Study details: Acute and convalescent COVID-19 samples came from the United States, Italy and Spain.

From germline, CDR1 is GTSNPN and CDR2 SVGIG (reference sequence). This CDR3 is 14 amino acids long. The ends were cut back, 2 bases at V and 7 bases at J, with 18 bases in the middle. Adults between about 18 and 95 years of age took part from some 25 US areas. How the authors handled the data: Quantification of nucleated cells was approximated via reference gene primer amplification. The data were produced by immunoSEQ multiplex PCR, yet TCRdb's version contains in-frame clones alone and is incomplete. V, J and clone size are taken as reported in that table, and D and trimming were inferred from the DNA itself. The sample holds about 200,000 clones; roughly four fifths are singletons and the top ten take approximately 12%.

The TCR was taken from a man aged 35 to 55 who had recovered from COVID-19. The genes are TRBV30 and TRBJ2-7, with D possibly TRBD1 on 6 matching bases. The sequencing sample was made of PBMCs or T cells enriched from blood (not recorded which). The CDR3 DNA reads as TGTGCCTGGAGTCCCAGGGGACCAGTGAGGGAGCAGTACTTC. It specifies CAWSPRGPVREQYF.